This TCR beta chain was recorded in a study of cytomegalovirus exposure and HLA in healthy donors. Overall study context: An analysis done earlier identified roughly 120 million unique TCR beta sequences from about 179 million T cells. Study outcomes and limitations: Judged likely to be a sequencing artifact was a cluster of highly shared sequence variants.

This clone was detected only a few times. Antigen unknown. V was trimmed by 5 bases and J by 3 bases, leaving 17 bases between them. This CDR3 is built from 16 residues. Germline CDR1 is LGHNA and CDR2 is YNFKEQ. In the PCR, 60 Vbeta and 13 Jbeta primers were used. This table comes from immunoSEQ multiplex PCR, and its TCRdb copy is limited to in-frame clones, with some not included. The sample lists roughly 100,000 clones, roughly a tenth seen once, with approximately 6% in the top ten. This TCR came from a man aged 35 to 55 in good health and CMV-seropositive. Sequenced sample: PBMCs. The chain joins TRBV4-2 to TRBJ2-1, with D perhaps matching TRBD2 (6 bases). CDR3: CASSARLATSYNEQFF. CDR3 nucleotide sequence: TGTGCCAGCAGCGCCCGATTAGCGACTAGCTACAATGAGCAGTTCTTC.